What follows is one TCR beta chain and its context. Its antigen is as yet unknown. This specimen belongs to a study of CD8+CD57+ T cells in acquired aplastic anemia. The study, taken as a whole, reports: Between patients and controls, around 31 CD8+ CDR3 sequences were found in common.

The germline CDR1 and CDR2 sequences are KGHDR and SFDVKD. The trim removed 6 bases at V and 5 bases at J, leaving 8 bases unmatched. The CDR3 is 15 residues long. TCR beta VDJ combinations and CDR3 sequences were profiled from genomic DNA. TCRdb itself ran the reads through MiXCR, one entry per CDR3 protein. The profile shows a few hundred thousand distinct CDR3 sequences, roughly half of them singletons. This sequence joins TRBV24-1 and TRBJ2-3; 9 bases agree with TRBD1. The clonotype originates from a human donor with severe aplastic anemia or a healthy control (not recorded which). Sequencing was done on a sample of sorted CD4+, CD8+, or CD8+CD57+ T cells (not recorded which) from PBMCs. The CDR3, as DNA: TGTGCCACCAGTCCACAGGGGGCGATGGGAGATACGCAGTATTTT. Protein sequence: CATSPQGAMGDTQYF.